This entry features one T cell receptor (beta chain) sequence. Its antigen is not identified. At one of its ends the junction is not consistent with the germline gene, which may arise from a read error. This entry belongs to a study of cytomegalovirus exposure and HLA in healthy donors. The donors gave bone marrow, and they were healthy. Study findings and constraints: Versus the approximately 720-donor mean, an Asian-associated ancestry cluster reportedly showed fewer N-insertions in a later analysis. A few CMV-associated chains proved CMV antigen-specific in vitro. Researchers reported in a later analysis that common viral pathogens appeared linked to several top clusters.

Germline CDR1 and CDR2: SEHNR and FQNEAQ (reference sequence). This CDR3 is 16 amino acids long. Vbeta (60) and Jbeta (13) primers were used in the PCR. Sequencing used immunoSEQ multiplex PCR; TCRdb keeps in-frame clones, though not all of them. The sample records over 65,000 clones, approximately 75% being singletons. The sequence came from a human donor in good health. The sample was PBMCs. The chain carries TRBV7-9 and TRBJ2-7; TRBD2 aligns across 11 bases. CDR3 sequence reads: CSSSPGTSGETYEQYF. For the CDR3, the DNA is TGTTCCAGCAGCCCCGGGACTAGCGGAGAAACCTACGAGCAGTACTTC.